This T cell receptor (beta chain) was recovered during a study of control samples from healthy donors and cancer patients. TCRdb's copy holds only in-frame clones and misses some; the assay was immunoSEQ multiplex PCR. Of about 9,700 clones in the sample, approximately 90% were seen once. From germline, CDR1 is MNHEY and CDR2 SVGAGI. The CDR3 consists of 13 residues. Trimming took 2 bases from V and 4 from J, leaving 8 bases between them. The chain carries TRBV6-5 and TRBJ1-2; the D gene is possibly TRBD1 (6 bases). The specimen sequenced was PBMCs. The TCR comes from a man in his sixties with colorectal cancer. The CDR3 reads CASSYRGGYGYTF. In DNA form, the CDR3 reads TGTGCCAGCAGTTACAGGGGGGGCTATGGCTACACCTTC.